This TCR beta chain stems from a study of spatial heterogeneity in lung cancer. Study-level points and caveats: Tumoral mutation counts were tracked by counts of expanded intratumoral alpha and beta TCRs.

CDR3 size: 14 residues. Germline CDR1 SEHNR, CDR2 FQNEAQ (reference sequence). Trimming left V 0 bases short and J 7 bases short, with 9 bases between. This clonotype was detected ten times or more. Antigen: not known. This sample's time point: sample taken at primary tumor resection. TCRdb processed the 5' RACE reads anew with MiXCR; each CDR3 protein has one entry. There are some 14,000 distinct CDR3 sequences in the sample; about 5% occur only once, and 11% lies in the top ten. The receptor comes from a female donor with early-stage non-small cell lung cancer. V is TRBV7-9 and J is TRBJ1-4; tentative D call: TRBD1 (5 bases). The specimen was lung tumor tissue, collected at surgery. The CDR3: CASSLALDTEKLFF. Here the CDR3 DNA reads TGTGCCAGCAGCTTAGCGCTGGACACTGAAAAACTGTTTTTT.